This T cell receptor beta chain is from a study of blood T cell repertoires in COVID-19. Overall study: The samples span acute and convalescent COVID-19 from the United States, Italy and Spain. The analysed material was cDNA or gDNA that came from T cells, B-cell-depleted T cells, or PBMCs.

Original handling: Counts of nucleated cells, estimated from reference gene primer amplification, were obtained. This table comes from immunoSEQ multiplex PCR, and its TCRdb copy is limited to in-frame clones, with some not included. Clonal size and the V and J genes are those of that table, whereas D and trimming came from the DNA. The sample records tens of thousands of clones, approximately 89% being singletons. The CDR3 is made up of 14 amino acids. CDR1 and CDR2 from the germline V gene are SGHRS and YFSETQ. Trimming at V came to 2 bases and at J to 2 bases, leaving 2 bases not matched to a gene. This clone has only one observation.

Source material: peripheral blood. V gene TRBV5-1 combines with J gene TRBJ1-1; 8 positions match TRBD1. The TCR sequence derives from a man in his fifties with acute or convalescent COVID-19. The CDR3 coding sequence is TGCGCCAGCAGCTTCGCAGGGGGCAACACTGAAGCTTTCTTT. Its protein is CASSFAGGNTEAFF.